These 32 T cell receptor beta chains were all obtained from the same sample, sequenced in a study of breast tumors, draining lymph nodes, adjacent tissues. MiXCR, run by TCRdb on the multiplex PCR reads, gives a single entry per CDR3 protein. The table lists over 100,000 distinct CDR3 sequences, about a fifth of them singletons. Breast cancer patients provided tissue from their axillary draining lymph nodes. The material sequenced was axillary lymph node tissue. These receptors were collected from a female donor with breast cancer. Some clones in this sample may be carry-over from other donors' samples.

A remark on this clonotype: A much larger clone differs by one base, so this may be a read error. The CDR3 does not close with the conserved phenylalanine or tryptophan, likely indicating a read error. The chain's CDR3 is CASRQFQGGQAGNTIYL. The CDR3 DNA reads as TGTGCCAGCAGACAATTCCAGGGGGGCCAAGCAGGAAACACCATATATTTA. This chain links TRBV12-3 or TRBV12-4 with TRBJ1-3, with 7 bases aligning to TRBD1. The CDR3 runs to 17 residues. V lost 6 bases, J lost 4 bases, and 15 bases stayed unmatched.

In its sample, this clonotype was seen many times. This rearrangement joins TRBV20-1 to TRBJ2-1; D not certain. CDR3 length: 12 residues. CDR1 is DFQATT, CDR2 SNEGSKA, per germline (reference sequence). The V end was cut by 3 bases, the J end by 4 bases, with 7 bases between. The CDR3 coding sequence is TGCAGTGCTAGGGACGATTACAATGAGCAGTTCTTC. Translating it yields CSARDDYNEQFF.

This clonotype was counted at least ten times. The chain uses TRBV20-1 and TRBJ1-6; TRBD1 matches 12 bases. Germline CDR1 reads DFQATT; CDR2 reads SNEGSKA (reference sequence). Losses at the gene ends were 1 base for V and 9 bases for J; bases not matched to a gene: 4. This CDR3 has 15 residues. The CDR3 here is CSARVGQGAISPLHF. As DNA, the CDR3 is TGCAGTGCTAGAGTGGGACAGGGGGCGATTTCACCCCTCCACTTT.

This clonotype has at least ten counts. V gene TRBV6-6 combines with J gene TRBJ2-3; D gene ambiguous. Trimming left V 6 bases short and J 3 bases short, with 10 bases between. From germline, CDR1 is MNHNY and CDR2 SVGAGI (reference sequence). The length of the CDR3 is 13 residues. The CDR3 DNA reads as TGTGCCAGCAGCCAAGACGGAACAGATACGCAGTATTTT. Protein: CASSQDGTDTQYF.

This clonotype was found many times. The chain has TRBV12-3 or TRBV12-4 and TRBJ2-3, with TRBD1 matching over 10 bases. Trimming at V came to 6 bases and at J to 5 bases, leaving 5 bases not matched to a gene. The CDR3 length is 14 residues. Written as DNA, the CDR3 is TGTGCCAGCAGGGGGACAGGGGTTGGAGATACGCAGTATTTT. As protein: CASRGTGVGDTQYF.

This clonotype was seen repeatedly, ten times or more. This chain joins TRBV10-3 and TRBJ1-5; TRBD1 is a possible D gene (5 bases). The CDR3 extends over 13 amino acids. Germline loops: CDR1 ENHRY, CDR2 SYGVKD. The ends were cut back, 7 bases at V and 5 bases at J, with 12 bases in the middle. The CDR3 sequence: CAITRQLDQPQHF. The CDR3 DNA reads as TGTGCCATCACCCGACAGTTGGATCAGCCCCAGCATTTT.

This clonotype has at least ten counts. The rearrangement uses TRBV20-1 and TRBJ2-7; 8 positions agree with TRBD2. After removal of 0 bases from V and 4 bases from J, the junction contained 5 bases not matched to a gene. The CDR3 totals 14 residues. Germline loops: CDR1 DFQATT, CDR2 SNEGSKA (reference sequence). CDR3 coding DNA: TGCAGTGCTAGAGATTTCTCTAGCGGGTACGAGCAGTACTTC. Encoded protein: CSARDFSSGYEQYF.

Many counts were recorded for this clonotype. The chain uses TRBV7-9 and TRBJ2-1; 10 positions match TRBD2. J lost 9 bases, V lost 3 bases, and 2 bases had no gene match. This CDR3 has 13 residues. Per germline, CDR1 SEHNR and CDR2 FQNEAQ (reference sequence). CDR3 sequence (DNA): TGTGCCAGCAGCTTGCTAGCGGGAGCTGAGCAGTTCTTC. Translating gives CASSLLAGAEQFF.

The rearrangement links TRBV20-1 to TRBJ2-4; 10 bases are a match to TRBD2. Germline values: CDR1 DFQATT, CDR2 SNEGSKA (reference sequence). The CDR3 contains 19 residues. Trimming took 4 bases from V and 0 from J; bases not matched to a gene: 15. CDR3 coding DNA: TGCAGTGCTATCTCTAGCGGGAGAAGGGCCTTCGTAGCCAAAAACATTCAGTACTTC. This gives the protein CSAISSGRRAFVAKNIQYF.

About this clonotype itself: This may be a read error: a much more frequent sequence differs by one nucleotide. The chain employs TRBV4-2 and TRBJ2-1; unclear D gene. Looked up from germline, CDR1 is LGHNA and CDR2 is YNFKEQ. The CDR3 sequence is 15 residues long. The CDR3 reads CASGQDLEQDNEQFF. CDR3 DNA sequence: TGTGCCAGCGGCCAAGATCTGGAACAAGACAATGAGCAGTTCTTC.

For this clonotype: The CDR3 end shows no conserved phenylalanine or tryptophan, and so a read error is likely. The chain recombines TRBV28 with TRBJ2-7; D possibly corresponds to TRBD1 (6 bases). CDR1 and CDR2 from the germline V gene are MDHEN and SYDVKM. The CDR3 runs 14 residues. V gave up 3 bases and J gave up 4 bases, with 13 bases separating them. CDR3 sequence reads: CASSFPGANYEQYS. The CDR3 region has the DNA TGTGCCAGCAGTTTTCCAGGGGCTAATTACGAGCAGTACTCC.

This clonotype was seen at least ten times. The chain combines TRBV4-2 with TRBJ2-3; tentative D call: TRBD2 (5 bases). Germline V gene sequence: CDR1 LGHNA, CDR2 YNFKEQ. The CDR3 totals 13 residues. The V end lost 4 bases, the J end lost 2 bases, and 7 bases lay between the germline ends. Here the CDR3 reads CASSRGVTDTQYF. CDR3 DNA sequence: TGTGCCAGCAGCCGGGGAGTCACAGATACGCAGTATTTT.

There are many counts of this clonotype. The rearrangement uses TRBV5-6 and TRBJ1-6; D gene unclear. The CDR3 length is 15 residues. Trimming took off 1 base at V and 6 bases at J, with 11 bases between the two ends. The germline V gene has CDR1 SGHDT and CDR2 YYEEEE. CDR3 nucleotides: TGTGCCAGCAGCTTGCAGTCGCTCTTTAATTCACCCCTCCACTTT. Protein product: CASSLQSLFNSPLHF.

Notes on this clonotype: A single base separates this from a much larger clone, so it may be a read error. The gene calls are TRBV2 and TRBJ2-1; 7 nucleotides match TRBD2. CDR3 length equals 15 residues. Germline CDR1 is SNHLY and CDR2 is FYNNEI. V lost 8 bases, J lost 4 bases, and 11 bases stayed unmatched. CDR3 residues: CASVTRESTYNEQFF. In DNA form, the CDR3 reads TGTGCCAGCGTCACGCGGGAGTCCACTTACAATGAGCAGTTCTTC.

In this sample, this clonotype turned up many times. This chain connects TRBV11-3 to TRBJ2-7; 9 bases are a match to TRBD1. The germline CDR1 and CDR2 sequences are SGHNT and YENEEA. Trimming took 3 bases from V and 0 from J; bases not matched to a gene: 3. The CDR3 is 15 amino acids. CDR3 sequence (DNA): TGTGCCAGCAGCTTGACGACAGGGGGCTCCTACGAGCAGTACTTC. This gives the protein CASSLTTGGSYEQYF.

The genes are TRBV6-6 and TRBJ2-7; 13 bases line up with TRBD2. The CDR3 has 16 residues. Germline CDR1 reads MNHNY; CDR2 reads SVGAGI (reference sequence). The trim removed 7 bases at V and 4 bases at J, leaving 10 bases unmatched. CDR3 nucleotide sequence: TGTGCCAGCACTCCACTAGCGGGAGGGCCGGGGTACGAGCAGTACTTC. Translated, it gives CASTPLAGGPGYEQYF.

This clonotype was observed many times. This chain joins TRBV10-3 and TRBJ1-2, with D unclear. Germline V lookup: CDR1 ENHRY, CDR2 SYGVKD. This CDR3 region has 14 residues. V lost 10 bases and J lost 7, with 22 bases in between. Written as DNA, the CDR3 is TGTGCCACGTCAAGGGAGACAAGTTTAGGTGGCTACACCTTC. It yields the protein CATSRETSLGGYTF.

This clonotype showed up many times. The rearrangement joins TRBV19 to TRBJ2-3; D may be TRBD2 (5 bases). Trimming pared 4 bases from V and 6 bases from J, leaving 17 bases between. The germline gives CDR1 LNHDA, CDR2 SQIVND (reference sequence). This CDR3 comprises 15 residues. The CDR3 region is CASSSGGGFGDTQYF. As DNA, the CDR3 is TGTGCCAGTAGTAGCGGAGGTGGATTCGGGGATACGCAGTATTTT.

This clonotype was recorded many times. The CDR3 is CSVASQGREKLFF. The CDR3, as DNA: TGCAGCGTTGCTAGCCAGGGGAGGGAAAAACTGTTTTTT. This rearrangement joins TRBV29-1 to TRBJ1-4, with D tentatively TRBD1 (6 bases). The CDR3 extends over 13 amino acids. Germline CDR1 SQVTM, CDR2 ANQGSEA. V gave up 4 bases and J gave up 8 bases, with 14 bases separating them.

In its sample, this clonotype was seen many times. The chain employs TRBV19 and TRBJ2-5; weak D call: TRBD2 (6 bases). The germline V and J ends were trimmed by 7 bases and 5 bases, with 17 bases remaining between them. CDR1 is LNHDA and CDR2 is SQIVND in the germline V gene (reference sequence). The CDR3 is 14 residues long. This CDR3 is CASKSAGGRETQYF. DNA of the CDR3: TGTGCCAGTAAATCCGCCGGGGGAAGGGAGACCCAGTACTTC.

Many counts were recorded for this clonotype. The J gene is TRBJ1-4, the V gene TRBV18, with D tentatively TRBD1 (5 bases). V was trimmed by 8 bases and J by 5 bases, leaving 9 bases between them. CDR1 and CDR2 from the germline V gene are KGHSH and LQKENI. The CDR3 spans 12 residues. Written as DNA, the CDR3 is TGTGCCAGCAGTGGGGCGAATGAAAAACTGTTTTTT. Protein sequence: CASSGANEKLFF. The entire variable domain, with the rest obtained from reference TRBV18 and TRBJ1-4, is as follows: NAGVMQNPRHLVRRRGQEARLRCSPMKGHSHVYWYRQLPEEGLKFMVYLQKENIIDESGMPKERFSAEFPKEGPSILRIQQVVRGDSAAYFCASSGANEKLFFGSGTQLSVL.

With regard to this clonotype: Given a much more abundant clone one base away, this may be a read error. The chain uses TRBV5-1 and TRBJ2-3; no firm D call. V was trimmed by 4 bases and J by 5 bases, leaving 11 bases between them. Germline CDR1 SGHRS, CDR2 YFSETQ. The CDR3 runs to 13 residues. The DNA for the CDR3 is TGCGCCAGCAGCACTGGACCCATAGATACGCAGTATTTT. This translates into CASSTGPIDTQYF.

This clonotype was picked up many times. DNA of the CDR3: TGCAGTGCTAGAGGGGGTTGGGGAAGCGCCTCCTACGAGCAGTACTTC. As protein: CSARGGWGSASYEQYF. V gene TRBV20-1 combines with J gene TRBJ2-7; no clear D. Germline V CDR1 and CDR2: DFQATT, SNEGSKA (reference sequence). This CDR3 spans 16 amino acids. V dropped 1 base and J dropped 0 bases, with 16 bases sitting between them.

This clonotype was seen many times. V gene TRBV4-3 combines with J gene TRBJ2-5; 8 nucleotides match TRBD1. Germline CDR1 is LGHNA and CDR2 is YSLEER. There are 17 residues in the CDR3. V was pared by 2 bases and J by 6 bases, with 14 bases of the junction left unmatched. CDR3 nucleotide sequence: TGCGCCAGCAGCCAATCTTATGGGGCAGGGGGCTTTAAGACCCAGTACTTC. Amino acids: CASSQSYGAGGFKTQYF.

This clonotype showed up many times. The chain links TRBV4-2 to TRBJ2-2, with TRBD2 matching over 8 bases. The ends lost 3 bases at V and 7 bases at J; junction bases unmatched: 7. This CDR3 region has 15 residues. Per germline, CDR1 LGHNA and CDR2 YNFKEQ. As DNA, the CDR3 is TGTGCCAGCAGCCATACCGGGACTAGTGGCGGGGAGCTGTTTTTT. This translates into CASSHTGTSGGELFF.

CDR3 sequence (DNA): TGTGCCAGCAGCCCCAGACTAGCCGTCACCGGGGAGCTGTTTTTT. Translation: CASSPRLAVTGELFF. The gene calls are TRBV3-1 and TRBJ2-2; 7 positions match TRBD2. V was clipped by 4 bases and J by 4 bases; unmatched bases: 6. Germline-derived CDR1 and CDR2 are LGHDT and YNNKEL (reference sequence). The CDR3 contains 15 residues.

This clonotype was detected only once. This may arise from a read error, as a much more abundant clone is one base away. The chain couples TRBV2 to TRBJ2-7; a possible D gene is TRBD1 (5 bases). Trimming pared 5 bases from V and 2 bases from J, leaving 16 bases between. This CDR3 is 15 amino acids long. Germline V lookup: CDR1 SNHLY, CDR2 FYNNEI. The CDR3 nucleotides are TGTGCCAGCAGTAAAAATTTCAGGGCTCCCTACGAGCAGTACTTC. Encoded protein: CASSKNFRAPYEQYF.

The rearrangement joins TRBV7-9 to TRBJ2-2; 10 nucleotides align to TRBD1. CDR1 is SEHNR and CDR2 is FQNEAQ in the germline V gene (reference sequence). V gave up 1 base and J gave up 6 bases; unmatched junction bases: 5. The CDR3 contains 16 residues. The CDR3 here is CASSLGQGALAGELFF. For the CDR3, the DNA is TGTGCCAGCAGCTTAGGACAGGGGGCACTCGCCGGGGAGCTGTTTTTT.

At least ten counts were recorded for this clonotype. The chain links TRBV7-2 to TRBJ2-3; D gene unclear. V lost 1 base and J 4 bases, leaving 9 bases between the germline ends. CDR3 length equals 14 residues. CDR1 is SGHTA and CDR2 is FQGNSA in the germline V gene. This chain's CDR3 is CASSLGLNADTQYF. The CDR3 DNA reads TGTGCCAGCAGCTTAGGACTCAACGCAGATACGCAGTATTTT.

On this clonotype: A much larger clone differs from this one at a single base, so this may be a read error. The chain is built from TRBV12-3 or TRBV12-4 and TRBJ2-1; D not certain. Trimming shortened V by 1 base and J by 12 bases, and 13 bases separated the two germline ends. The CDR3 sequence is 13 residues long. The CDR3 is CASSLEPRNRQFF. In nucleotides, the CDR3 is TGTGCCAGCAGTTTAGAACCTAGGAATAGGCAGTTCTTC.

The V and J genes are TRBV28 and TRBJ2-1; 13 bases are a match to TRBD2. The CDR3 spans 17 residues. V lost 2 bases and J lost 7; bases outside the gene matches: 8. Germline assignment: CDR1 MDHEN and CDR2 SYDVKM. The CDR3 here is CASSLRGRGLAGNEQFF. CDR3 coding DNA: TGTGCCAGCAGTTTAAGGGGGCGGGGACTAGCGGGAAATGAGCAGTTCTTC.

This clonotype was seen many times. The V gene is TRBV7-9, the J gene TRBJ1-3; D is undetermined. Trimming stripped 5 bases from V and 4 bases from J, with 12 bases between. Germline CDR1 is SEHNR and CDR2 is FQNEAQ (reference sequence). CDR3 length equals 14 residues. The DNA for the CDR3 is TGTGCCAGCAGCACTTGGCCCAGGGGAAACACCATATATTTT. This encodes CASSTWPRGNTIYF.